Shown below are 13 T cell receptor beta chains from a single sample sequenced in a study of cytomegalovirus exposure and HLA in healthy donors (dated by TCRdb to the late 2010s). The receptor library was made with the immunoSEQ multiplex PCR assay. TCRdb mirrors the immuneACCESS table, restricted to in-frame sequences. Some clones are absent from its copies; in checked studies, under half trace to an unresolved V gene, and the reason for the others is unknown. This sample has fewer than 150,000 clones in its table, and approximately 82% of those were observed once. The ten largest clones represent 25% to 30% of the sample. The sequenced material came from PBMCs. These receptors came from a man aged 25-45 years in good health and CMV-seropositive.

The chain carries TRBV10-2 and TRBJ2-7; 8 nucleotides match TRBD2. Per the germline V gene, CDR1 is WSHSY and CDR2 is SAAADI. V was pared by 6 bases and J by 2 bases, with 6 bases of the junction left unmatched. This CDR3 comprises 14 residues. The CDR3 DNA reads TGCGCCAGCAGGGCGACGGGGGGGGCCTACGAGCAGTACTTC. This gives the protein CASRATGGAYEQYF.

This chain connects TRBV7-6 to TRBJ2-1; 9 bases are a match to TRBD2. The germline gives CDR1 SGHVS, CDR2 FNYEAQ. The ends lost 7 bases at V and 7 bases at J; junction bases unmatched: 17. The CDR3 length is 17 residues. CDR3 protein: CASTLGAGGPVGNEQFF. CDR3 coding DNA: TGTGCCAGCACCCTCGGGGCGGGAGGGCCTGTGGGTAATGAGCAGTTCTTC.

This rearrangement joins TRBV6-5 to TRBJ1-1; unclear D gene. Between the trimmed V and J ends, which lost 6 bases and 7 bases, there was a span of 15 bases. The germline V gene encodes CDR1 MNHEY and CDR2 SVGAGI. The CDR3 contains 13 residues. CDR3 DNA sequence: TGTGCCAGCAGCAACCCGGCGGGTCGTGAAGCTTTCTTT. Its protein product is CASSNPAGREAFF.

The V gene is TRBV6-1, the J gene TRBJ2-7, with a possible D match to TRBD1 (6 bases). The CDR3 extends over 12 amino acids. V lost 4 bases, J lost 6 bases, and 10 bases lay in between. CDR1 and CDR2 from the germline V gene are MNHNS and SASEGT. This CDR3 reads CASSGTDREQYF. CDR3 nucleotides: TGTGCCAGCAGTGGGACAGATCGCGAGCAGTACTTC.

The genes are TRBV28 and TRBJ1-5; D remains ambiguous. CDR1 is MDHEN and CDR2 is SYDVKM in the germline V gene. CDR3 length: 13 amino acids. Trimming pared 7 bases from V and 0 bases from J, leaving 7 bases between. DNA for the CDR3: TGTGCCAGCACACTAAATAGCAATCAGCCCCAGCATTTT. This sequence encodes CASTLNSNQPQHF.

The chain links TRBV30 to TRBJ2-1; D is perhaps TRBD2 (6 bases). Per the germline V gene, CDR1 is GTSNPN and CDR2 is SVGIG (reference sequence). V was cut by 4 bases and J by 10 bases, with 11 bases left in between. This CDR3 has 11 residues. The CDR3 is CAWMGLGEQFF. DNA for the CDR3: TGTGCCTGGATGGGACTCGGAGAGCAGTTCTTC.

Worth noting for this clone: Other DNA sequences in the same sample also yield this CDR3. This chain connects TRBV4-2 to TRBJ2-2, with 12 positions matching TRBD2. Germline V lookup: CDR1 LGHNA, CDR2 YNFKEQ. J gave up 3 bases and V 2 bases, and 4 bases lay outside the gene matches. The length of the CDR3 is 17 residues. The CDR3 DNA sequence: TGTGCCAGCAGCCAACCTAGCGGGGGGGCCGACACCGGGGAGCTGTTTTTT. Translated: CASSQPSGGADTGELFF.

Comments on this clone: At one of its ends the junction is not consistent with the germline gene, which may arise from a read error. This rearrangement joins TRBV27 to TRBJ2-1; tentative D call: TRBD2 (5 bases). The CDR3 runs to 12 residues. Germline CDR1 reads MNHEY; CDR2 reads SMNVEV (reference sequence). The CDR3 region has the DNA TGTGCCAGCAGTTCGACCAGCGGAAGATGGGTCTTC. Translated, it gives CASSSTSGRWVF.

This chain links TRBV6-6 with TRBJ2-2, with TRBD1 as a possible D gene (6 bases). Germline CDR1 is MNHNY and CDR2 is SVGAGI (reference sequence). V dropped 6 bases and J dropped 7 bases, with 15 bases sitting between them. There are 14 residues in the CDR3. CDR3 DNA: TGTGCCAGCAGGAGGGGGACAACGGTCGGGGAGCTGTTTTTT. It translates to CASRRGTTVGELFF.

This clone was seen just once. This chain links TRBV30 with TRBJ2-1, with 9 bases that match TRBD2. CDR3 length equals 16 residues. Germline-derived CDR1 and CDR2 are GTSNPN and SVGIG (reference sequence). The junction had 11 bases not matched to a gene; V was cut back by 8 bases and J by 0 bases. The CDR3, as DNA: TGTGCCGGGGGGGGACTAGCCCCTAGCTCCTACAATGAGCAGTTCTTC. Amino acid sequence: CAGGGLAPSSYNEQFF. Full variable domain (remainder filled in from reference TRBV30 and TRBJ2-1): SQTIHQWPATLVQPVGSPLSLECTVEGTSNPNLYWYRQAAGRGLQLLFYSVGIGQISSEVPQNLSASRPQDRQFILSSKKLLLSDSGFYLCAGGGLAPSSYNEQFFGPGTRLTVL.

This clone turned up a few times. This chain connects TRBV2 to TRBJ2-7; D is uncertain. With 6 bases removed from V and 9 bases from J, the gap between germline ends came to 18 bases. Germline V gene data show CDR1 as SNHLY and CDR2 as FYNNEI. The CDR3 spans 13 residues. CDR3 region: CASRPTQLTGQYF. DNA of the CDR3: TGTGCCAGCAGGCCGACCCAACTAACGGGGCAGTACTTC. The complete variable domain, with remaining parts taken from reference TRBV2 and TRBJ2-7, reads EPEVTQTPSHQVTQMGQEVILRCVPISNHLYFYWYRQILGQKVEFLVSFYNNEISEKSEIFDDQFSVERPDGSNFTLKIRSTKLEDSAMYFCASRPTQLTGQYFGPGTRLTVT.

V is TRBV2 and J is TRBJ2-3, with 8 bases aligning to TRBD1. J lost 2 bases, V lost 3 bases, and 7 bases had no gene match. The CDR3 extends over 16 amino acids. In germline, CDR1 is SNHLY, CDR2 FYNNEI. The CDR3 spells CASSDRYRGTTDTQYF. The DNA for the CDR3 is TGTGCCAGCAGTGATAGGTACAGGGGGACCACAGATACGCAGTATTTT.

The chain has TRBV7-2 and TRBJ1-5; D not certain. The CDR3 runs 12 residues. The V end lost 5 bases, the J end lost 3 bases, and 5 bases lay between the germline ends. CDR1 and CDR2 (germline): SGHTA, FQGNSA. CDR3 amino acids: CASSRDNQPQHF. For the CDR3, the DNA is TGTGCCAGCAGCCGAGACAATCAGCCCCAGCATTTT.